Following are 24 T cell receptor beta chains from one sample sequenced in a study of cytomegalovirus exposure and HLA in healthy donors. The PCR used 60 Vbeta and 13 Jbeta primers. Repertoires were generated with immunoSEQ multiplex PCR, while TCRdb's copy carries only in-frame clones and drops some. The sample records 150,000 to 180,000 clones, roughly 70% being singletons. Specimen: PBMCs. Every receptor here comes from a man younger than 45 in good health and CMV-seronegative.

V gene TRBV4-2 combines with J gene TRBJ2-3; possible D gene TRBD1, 5 bases. The CDR3 consists of 18 residues. The V and J ends lost 0 bases and 3 bases respectively, with 19 bases between them. Germline V gene sequence: CDR1 LGHNA, CDR2 YNFKEQ. The CDR3 region is CASSQESEWGRATDTQYF. DNA for the CDR3: TGTGCCAGCAGCCAAGAAAGTGAATGGGGCCGGGCAACAGATACGCAGTATTTT.

This sequence joins TRBV27 and TRBJ2-7; 7 bases line up with TRBD1. The CDR3 is 14 amino acids. Germline V gene sequence: CDR1 MNHEY, CDR2 SMNVEV (reference sequence). J was trimmed by 2 bases and V by 5 bases; bases with no gene match: 6. The CDR3 DNA reads TGTGCCAGCAGTGACGGAACAGGGGCCTACGAGCAGTACTTC. This translates into CASSDGTGAYEQYF.

The chain has TRBV5-4 and TRBJ2-5; TRBD2 matches 11 bases. The junction had 6 bases not matched to a gene; V was cut back by 0 bases and J by 5 bases. The CDR3 contains 16 residues. Germline V gene lookup returns CDR1 SGHNT and CDR2 YYREEE (reference sequence). The CDR3 protein is CASSLGLAGGSETQYF. The CDR3 DNA is TGTGCCAGCAGCTTGGGGCTAGCGGGGGGAAGTGAGACCCAGTACTTC.

This chain joins TRBV7-8 and TRBJ1-5; TRBD1 matches 7 bases. With V trimmed by 4 bases and J by 4 bases, 7 bases remained unmatched. Germline V gene data show CDR1 as SGHVS and CDR2 as FQNEAQ. There are 15 residues in the CDR3. CDR3 amino acids: CASSSQDRRNQPQHF. DNA of the CDR3: TGTGCCAGCAGCTCCCAGGACAGGAGAAATCAGCCCCAGCATTTT.

This chain connects TRBV27 to TRBJ2-7; perhaps TRBD1 as D (6 bases). Germline CDR1 MNHEY, CDR2 SMNVEV (reference sequence). There are 13 residues in the CDR3. V was shortened by 0 bases and J by 6 bases, with 9 bases between the two germline ends. The CDR3 nucleotides read TGTGCCAGCAGTTTATCAGGGGGACGCGAGCAGTACTTC. Protein sequence: CASSLSGGREQYF.

This clone appeared a few times. The J gene is TRBJ1-3, the V gene TRBV5-4, with 7 bases aligning to TRBD1. The CDR3 consists of 15 residues. CDR1 and CDR2 (germline): SGHNT, YYREEE (reference sequence). J lost 0 bases, V lost 4 bases, and 4 bases had no gene match. The CDR3 is CASSPDRVSGNTIYF. For the CDR3, the DNA is TGTGCCAGCAGCCCAGACAGGGTCTCTGGAAACACCATATATTTT.

This clone was detected only a few times. One junction end disagrees with the germline gene, perhaps due to a read error. This rearrangement joins TRBV2 to TRBJ1-5; 8 bases are shared with TRBD1. The CDR3 spans 14 residues. CDR1 is SNHLY and CDR2 is FYNNEI in the germline V gene. The CDR3: CASSPRTGHQPQNF. In nucleotides, the CDR3 is TGTGCCAGCAGTCCAAGGACAGGGCATCAGCCCCAGAATTTT.

V usage is TRBV27 and J usage is TRBJ1-6, with 9 positions matching TRBD1. The J segment lost 9 bases and the V segment lost 5 bases, leaving 5 bases of the junction unmatched. This CDR3 is 14 amino acids long. Germline V gives CDR1 MNHEY, CDR2 SMNVEV (reference sequence). The CDR3 DNA is TGTGCCAGCAGTCCCGGACAGGGGATTTCACCCCTCCACTTT. Protein: CASSPGQGISPLHF.

The J gene is TRBJ1-1, the V gene TRBV2; 7 bases are shared with TRBD1. Germline CDR1 reads SNHLY; CDR2 reads FYNNEI. Trimming cost V 1 base and J 1 base; bases outside gene matches: 0. The CDR3 sequence is 14 residues long. The CDR3 here is CASSEEGANTEAFF. CDR3 sequence (DNA): TGTGCCAGCAGTGAAGAGGGGGCGAACACTGAAGCTTTCTTT.

This chain connects TRBV10-3 to TRBJ2-3; 10 bases are shared with TRBD2. The germline gives CDR1 ENHRY, CDR2 SYGVKD. This CDR3 comprises 20 residues. V shed 0 bases, J shed 0 bases, and the junction held 12 bases outside the gene matches. The CDR3 DNA sequence: TGTGCCATCAGTGAGTCGACTAGGGACGGACTAGCGGAAAGCACAGATACGCAGTATTTT. This translates into CAISESTRDGLAESTDTQYF.

The chain carries TRBV19 and TRBJ1-6; D unclear. CDR1 is LNHDA, CDR2 SQIVND, per germline (reference sequence). The CDR3 length is 13 residues. Trimming took off 5 bases at V and 5 bases at J, with 7 bases between the two ends. CDR3 sequence reads: CASSRSNNSPLHF. The DNA for the CDR3 is TGTGCCAGTAGTCGATCTAATAATTCACCCCTCCACTTT.

This chain links TRBV4-1 with TRBJ2-7; 13 nucleotides line up with TRBD2. Trimming cost V 5 bases and J 2 bases; bases outside gene matches: 3. The V gene's germline CDR1 is MGHRA and CDR2 YSYEKL. CDR3 size: 15 residues. The CDR3 DNA reads TGCGCCAGCAGCGTCACTAGCGGGGGGGCCTACGAGCAGTACTTC. Its translation: CASSVTSGGAYEQYF.

The gene calls are TRBV6-5 and TRBJ2-1; TRBD2 agrees at 9 bases. The CDR3 is 15 residues long. Germline assignment: CDR1 MNHEY and CDR2 SVGAGI. V shed 1 base, J shed 6 bases, and the junction held 4 bases outside the gene matches. In DNA form, the CDR3 reads TGTGCCAGCAGTTACTTCGCGGGGGGGCTCAATGAGCAGTTCTTC. This encodes CASSYFAGGLNEQFF.

CDR3 residues: CASGAPAHNEQFF. As DNA, the CDR3 is TGTGCCAGTGGGGCTCCTGCCCACAATGAGCAGTTCTTC. The chain has TRBV7-2 and TRBJ2-1; weak D call: TRBD1 (5 bases). This CDR3 region has 13 residues. In germline, CDR1 is SGHTA, CDR2 FQGNSA. V lost 9 bases and J 5 bases, leaving 14 bases between the germline ends.

The chain employs TRBV2 and TRBJ1-5; 9 positions agree with TRBD1. V gave up 2 bases and J gave up 6 bases; unmatched junction bases: 5. The CDR3 has 15 amino acids. In germline, CDR1 is SNHLY, CDR2 FYNNEI. CDR3 loop: CASSERGTGSQPQHF. DNA for the CDR3: TGTGCCAGCAGTGAAAGGGGGACAGGGAGTCAGCCCCAGCATTTT.

The V call is TRBV10-3, the J call TRBJ2-1; 9 bases align to TRBD2. Germline lookup yields CDR1 ENHRY and CDR2 SYGVKD. With V trimmed by 0 bases and J by 12 bases, 15 bases remained unmatched. There are 17 residues in the CDR3. The DNA for the CDR3 is TGTGCCATCAGTGAGTCGGTTGTGGCTAGCGGGGCACTCGTGCAGTTCTTC. Its translation is CAISESVVASGALVQFF.

This chain joins TRBV27 and TRBJ2-7, with 10 bases lining up with TRBD1. J was trimmed by 5 bases and V by 5 bases; bases with no gene match: 9. In germline, CDR1 is MNHEY, CDR2 SMNVEV (reference sequence). The CDR3 loop spans 15 amino acids. CDR3 in DNA: TGTGCCAGCAGTGGACCGGGACAGGGGTTACACGAGCAGTACTTC. Translating it yields CASSGPGQGLHEQYF.

The J gene is TRBJ1-4, the V gene TRBV7-9, with a weak D call TRBD1 (6 bases). Germline CDR1 reads SEHNR; CDR2 reads FQNEAQ (reference sequence). The CDR3 runs 13 residues. The ends were cut back, 1 base at V and 7 bases at J, with 7 bases in the middle. DNA for the CDR3: TGTGCCAGCAGCTTAGAACAGGGTGAAAAACTGTTTTTT. Encoded protein: CASSLEQGEKLFF. Based on the CDR3 plus reference TRBV7-9 and TRBJ1-4, the full variable domain is DTGVSQNPRHKITKRGQNVTFRCDPISEHNRLYWYRQTLGQGPEFLTYFQNEAQLEKSRLLSDRFSAERPKGSFSTLEIQRTEQGDSAMYLCASSLEQGEKLFFGSGTQLSVL.

The V and J genes are TRBV30 and TRBJ1-6; TRBD1 agrees at 12 bases. V lost 3 bases to trimming and J lost 1 base; unmatched junction nucleotides: 7. The CDR3 runs to 18 residues. Germline CDR1 GTSNPN, CDR2 SVGIG (reference sequence). CDR3 in amino acids: CAWRRRDRGLSYNSPLHF. CDR3 coding DNA: TGTGCCTGGAGGCGACGGGACAGGGGGCTATCCTATAATTCACCCCTCCACTTT.

The J gene is TRBJ2-2, the V gene TRBV9; 9 bases agree with TRBD2. The CDR3 has 17 amino acids. The V gene end was trimmed by 3 bases and the J gene end by 3 bases; junction bases not matched to a gene: 9. Germline V gene sequence: CDR1 SGDLS, CDR2 YYNGEE. This chain's CDR3 is CASSARLSGRDTGELFF. In DNA form, the CDR3 reads TGTGCCAGCAGCGCCCGACTTAGCGGGAGAGACACCGGGGAGCTGTTTTTT. Variable domain in full (rest from reference TRBV9 and TRBJ2-2): DSGVTQTPKHLITATGQRVTLRCSPRSGDLSVYWYQQSLDQGLQFLIQYYNGEERAKGNILERFSAQQFPDLHSELNLSSLELGDSALYFCASSARLSGRDTGELFFGEGSRLTVL.

This chain joins TRBV5-1 and TRBJ2-1, with TRBD2 matching 10 bases. There are 14 residues in the CDR3. Germline trimming cut 4 bases from V and 10 bases from J; bases unmatched to any gene: 8. CDR1 and CDR2 (germline): SGHRS, YFSETQ. The CDR3 nucleotides are TGCGCCAGCAGCCGGGGGCTAGCGGGGGACGAGCAGTTCTTC. Translating gives CASSRGLAGDEQFF.

This clone was counted once. The junction does not match germline at one end; this may be a read error. The V and J genes are TRBV5-1 and TRBJ1-2; weak D call: TRBD1 (5 bases). The germline V gene has CDR1 SGHRS and CDR2 YFSETQ. This CDR3 is built from 14 residues. The CDR3 sequence: CASSLVAGNYGYPF. The CDR3 bases are TGCGCCAGCAGCTTGGTAGCAGGGAACTATGGCTACCCCTTC. The full variable domain, completed using reference TRBV5-1 and TRBJ1-2, is KAGVTQTPRYLIKTRGQQVTLSCSPISGHRSVSWYQQTPGQGLQFLFEYFSETQRNKGNFPGRFSGRQFSNSRSEMNVSTLELGDSALYLCASSLVAGNYGYPFGSGTRLTVV.

The CDR3 nucleotides read TGTGCCAGCGGGGGAGGGAGTAGCAATCAGCCCCAGCATTTT. Residues: CASGGGSSNQPQHF. The rearrangement uses TRBV18 and TRBJ1-5; a possible D gene is TRBD1 (5 bases). Trimming pared 8 bases from V and 0 bases from J, leaving 11 bases between. Germline V gene data show CDR1 as KGHSH and CDR2 as LQKENI. This CDR3 is built from 14 residues. Drawing the rest from reference TRBV18 and TRBJ1-5, the complete variable domain is NAGVMQNPRHLVRRRGQEARLRCSPMKGHSHVYWYRQLPEEGLKFMVYLQKENIIDESGMPKERFSAEFPKEGPSILRIQQVVRGDSAAYFCASGGGSSNQPQHFGDGTRLSIL.

This clone was observed a few times. The V call is TRBV5-5, the J call TRBJ1-1; D uncertain. The CDR3 sequence is 14 residues long. The V and J ends lost 1 base and 4 bases respectively, with 11 bases between them. The germline gives CDR1 SGHKS, CDR2 YYEKEE (reference sequence). Here the CDR3 reads CASSLLSGSTEAFF. The CDR3 DNA reads as TGTGCCAGCAGCTTGCTCTCGGGGTCCACTGAAGCTTTCTTT.